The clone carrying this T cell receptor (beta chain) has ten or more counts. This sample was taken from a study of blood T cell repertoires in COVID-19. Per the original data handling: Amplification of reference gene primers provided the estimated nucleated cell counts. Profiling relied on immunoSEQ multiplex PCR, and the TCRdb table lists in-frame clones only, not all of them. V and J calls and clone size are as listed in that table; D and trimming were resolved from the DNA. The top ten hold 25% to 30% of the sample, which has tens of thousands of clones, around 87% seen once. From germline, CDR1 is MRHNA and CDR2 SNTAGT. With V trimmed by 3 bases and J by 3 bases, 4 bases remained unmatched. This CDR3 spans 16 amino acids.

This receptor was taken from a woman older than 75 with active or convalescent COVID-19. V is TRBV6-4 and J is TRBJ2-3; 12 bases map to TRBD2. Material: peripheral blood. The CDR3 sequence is CASSDLAGGPTDTQYF. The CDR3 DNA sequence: TGTGCCAGCAGTGATCTAGCGGGGGGGCCAACAGATACGCAGTATTTT.